Following are 19 T cell receptor beta chains from one sample sequenced in a study of cytomegalovirus exposure and HLA in healthy donors. Amplification used 60 Vbeta primers and 13 Jbeta primers. Sequencing was performed with immunoSEQ multiplex PCR; in TCRdb, only in-frame clones are kept and a portion is missing. The sample includes roughly 98,000 clones, 60% to 75% of them seen just once. The material sequenced was PBMCs. These receptors were collected from a woman between 70 and 85 years old in good health and CMV-seropositive.

This chain links TRBV10-3 with TRBJ1-1; D possibly corresponds to TRBD1 (5 bases). The CDR3 extends over 16 amino acids. The V gene lost 0 bases and the J gene lost 1 base, with 12 bases spanning the gap. Looked up from germline, CDR1 is ENHRY and CDR2 is SYGVKD. The CDR3 nucleotides are TGTGCCATCAGTGAGTCCTCTGGGGCCCGGAACACTGAAGCTTTCTTT. Translating it yields CAISESSGARNTEAFF.

V usage is TRBV5-4 and J usage is TRBJ1-2, with D unclear. The germline CDR1 and CDR2 sequences are SGHNT and YYREEE (reference sequence). Trimming left V 4 bases short and J 2 bases short, with 9 bases between. The CDR3 extends over 13 amino acids. CDR3 loop: CASSTVMNYGYTF. In DNA form, the CDR3 reads TGTGCCAGCAGCACGGTGATGAACTATGGCTACACCTTC.

The V gene is TRBV7-9, the J gene TRBJ2-7; a weak D match, TRBD1 (5 bases). There are 14 residues in the CDR3. Looked up from germline, CDR1 is SEHNR and CDR2 is FQNEAQ (reference sequence). Trimming cost V 3 bases and J 0 bases, with 9 bases left between them. CDR3 sequence: CASSFDSDSYEQYF. In DNA form, the CDR3 reads TGTGCCAGCAGCTTCGACAGCGACTCCTACGAGCAGTACTTC.

J is TRBJ1-5 and V is TRBV16; perhaps TRBD1 as D (5 bases). The V gene's germline CDR1 is KGHSY and CDR2 FQNENV. The CDR3 consists of 16 residues. The V and J ends lost 4 bases and 0 bases respectively, with 13 bases between them. CDR3 protein: CASSRRPGNSNQPQHF. CDR3 bases: TGTGCCAGCAGCCGCCGTCCAGGGAATAGCAATCAGCCCCAGCATTTT. Drawing the rest from reference TRBV16 and TRBJ1-5, the complete variable domain is GEEVAQTPKHLVRGEGQKAKLYCAPIKGHSYVFWYQQVLKNEFKFLISFQNENVFDETGMPKERFSAKCLPNSPCSLEIQATKLEDSAVYFCASSRRPGNSNQPQHFGDGTRLSIL.

This chain connects TRBV7-9 to TRBJ2-7; TRBD2 agrees at 13 bases. Germline lookup yields CDR1 SEHNR and CDR2 FQNEAQ (reference sequence). V lost 4 bases to trimming and J lost 6 bases; unmatched junction nucleotides: 12. The CDR3 extends over 17 amino acids. The CDR3 sequence is CASSSRLAGGRRSEQYF. In nucleotides, the CDR3 is TGTGCCAGCAGCTCCCGACTAGCGGGGGGCCGCCGGAGCGAGCAGTACTTC.

This chain uses TRBV28 with TRBJ2-3; the D gene is possibly TRBD2 (6 bases). CDR3 length equals 11 residues. The V gene lost 11 bases and the J gene lost 4 bases, with 10 bases spanning the gap. CDR1 is MDHEN and CDR2 is SYDVKM in the germline V gene. This chain's CDR3 is CAAGGADTQYF. In nucleotides, the CDR3 is TGTGCCGCCGGCGGGGCAGATACGCAGTATTTT.

The J gene is TRBJ1-1, the V gene TRBV6-4, with 9 bases matching TRBD1. Germline V gene lookup returns CDR1 MRHNA and CDR2 SNTAGT. With V trimmed by 3 bases and J by 10 bases, 9 bases remained unmatched. The CDR3 covers 14 residues. Here the CDR3 DNA reads TGTGCCAGCAGTGAGAACAGGGGGCGTTTTCGAGCTTTCTTT. It encodes CASSENRGRFRAFF.

This clone was seen a handful of times. The chain employs TRBV2 and TRBJ1-1; possible D gene TRBD1, 6 bases. This CDR3 has 13 amino acids. Trimming cost V 4 bases and J 1 base, with 7 bases left between them. CDR1 is SNHLY and CDR2 is FYNNEI in the germline V gene. CDR3 nucleotides: TGTGCCAGCAGTGCACAGGGGAACACTGAAGCTTTCTTT. Translation gives CASSAQGNTEAFF.

The chain joins TRBV5-1 to TRBJ1-4, with TRBD1 as a possible D gene (5 bases). The CDR3 has 14 residues. Germline CDR1 reads SGHRS; CDR2 reads YFSETQ. The V and J ends lost 1 base and 5 bases respectively, with 9 bases between them. The CDR3 nucleotides are TGCGCCAGCAGCTTGACAGGTCGGAATGAAAAACTGTTTTTT. Protein: CASSLTGRNEKLFF.

The chain is built from TRBV6-5 and TRBJ2-5; D ambiguous. Germline V gives CDR1 MNHEY, CDR2 SVGAGI. Trimming removed 5 bases from V and 5 bases from J, with 15 bases in between. The CDR3 is made up of 14 amino acids. The CDR3 loop is CASSIRLAEETQYF. For the CDR3, the DNA is TGTGCCAGCAGTATCCGACTTGCTGAGGAGACCCAGTACTTC.

This clone was seen a handful of times. The chain recombines TRBV4-3 with TRBJ1-5; 9 positions agree with TRBD1. CDR1 is LGHNA and CDR2 is YSLEER in the germline V gene. The CDR3 spans 17 residues. V lost 2 bases and J lost 9; bases outside the gene matches: 14. Here the CDR3 DNA reads TGCGCCAGCAGCCAACACGCCCCGGGACAGGGAGGTCGGCCCCAGCATTTT. This sequence encodes CASSQHAPGQGGRPQHF.

This rearrangement joins TRBV6-5 to TRBJ2-5; D remains unclear. Germline V gene lookup returns CDR1 MNHEY and CDR2 SVGAGI. Deletions cut 3 bases from V and 1 base from J, with 6 bases between. The CDR3 covers 13 residues. CDR3 sequence reads: CASSYTRQETQYF. DNA of the CDR3: TGTGCCAGCAGTTATACACGCCAAGAGACCCAGTACTTC.

The chain uses TRBV28 and TRBJ2-5; D is perhaps TRBD2 (7 bases). Germline CDR1 reads MDHEN; CDR2 reads SYDVKM. Trimming removed 5 bases at V and 4 bases at J, with 17 bases between. CDR3 size: 15 residues. The CDR3 here is CASSIKRGAIETQYF. Written as DNA, the CDR3 is TGTGCCAGCAGTATAAAACGGGGGGCGATAGAGACCCAGTACTTC.

This chain uses TRBV10-1 with TRBJ2-1, with D maybe TRBD1 (7 bases). The CDR3 has 15 residues. The germline gives CDR1 WNHNN, CDR2 SYGVQD (reference sequence). Trimming cost V 3 bases and J 1 base, with 10 bases left between them. Written as DNA, the CDR3 is TGCGCCAGCAGTGAACCAGGGGGGTCCTACAATGAGCAGTTCTTC. As protein: CASSEPGGSYNEQFF.

This sequence joins TRBV5-8 and TRBJ1-2; D gene unclear. Germline V lookup: CDR1 SGHTS, CDR2 YDEGEE. V lost 0 bases and J lost 5, with 8 bases in between. The CDR3 is 13 amino acids. The CDR3 DNA reads as TGTGCCAGCAGCTTGGCCCAGGATTATGGCTACACCTTC. Translating gives CASSLAQDYGYTF.

The chain joins TRBV11-2 to TRBJ1-1; D possibly corresponds to TRBD1 (5 bases). The CDR3 is made up of 13 amino acids. The germline V and J ends were trimmed by 10 bases and 10 bases, with 22 bases remaining between them. Germline-derived CDR1 and CDR2 are SGHAT and FQNNGV. CDR3 DNA: TGTGCCACCGAACAGGCAGGCGGGGAGGGAGCTTTCTTT. Its translation: CATEQAGGEGAFF.

The chain is built from TRBV30 and TRBJ1-2; D is possibly TRBD1 (5 bases). V shed 0 bases and J shed 8 bases, with 7 bases lying between them. Germline CDR1 is GTSNPN and CDR2 is SVGIG (reference sequence). This CDR3 spans 11 amino acids. CDR3 bases: TGTGCCTGGAGTGTGGGGGGGGGCTACACCTTC. Translation gives CAWSVGGGYTF.

The gene calls are TRBV7-2 and TRBJ2-1, with TRBD1 as a possible D gene (6 bases). CDR1 SGHTA and CDR2 FQGNSA come from the germline V gene. CDR3 length: 15 residues. Trimming removed 1 base from V and 6 bases from J, with 13 bases in between. CDR3 bases: TGTGCCAGCAGCTTAGGACGAACAGGGACCAATGAGCAGTTCTTC. It encodes CASSLGRTGTNEQFF.

The CDR3 region has the DNA TGTGCCAGCAGCTTAGCGCGCAGGGGGCTTTGGGAAAAACTGTTTTTT. As protein: CASSLARRGLWEKLFF. The V and J genes are TRBV7-9 and TRBJ1-4; 8 nucleotides agree with TRBD1. Germline CDR1 reads SEHNR; CDR2 reads FQNEAQ (reference sequence). This CDR3 has 16 residues. With V trimmed by 0 bases and J by 8 bases, 8 bases remained unmatched.